This TCR beta chain was identified during a study of radiation and T cells in renal cell carcinoma. Here immunoSEQ multiplex PCR was the method, and the copy in TCRdb shows in-frame clones only, minus some. Of 100,000 to 150,000 clones listed, more than 70% were seen once; the top ten hold 5% to 6.5%. This sample's time point: blood 2 weeks post-SBRT. Treatment given: 15 Gy SBRT to primary tumor, nephrectomy 4 weeks later. Germline assignment: CDR1 SQVTM and CDR2 ANQGSEA. Trimming stripped 6 bases from V and 1 base from J, with 12 bases between. The CDR3 loop spans 13 amino acids. This chain uses TRBV29-1 with TRBJ1-1; the D gene is possibly TRBD1 (5 bases). This material consisted of blood, taken from a patient whose treatment included radiotherapy and nephrectomy. The TCR was taken from a woman in her seventies with renal cell carcinoma. Here the CDR3 reads CSVPGPANTEAFF. The CDR3 nucleotides are TGCAGCGTCCCGGGACCGGCGAACACTGAAGCTTTCTTT.